A single sample gave rise to the 21 T cell receptor beta chains below, sequenced in a study of lymphopenia after photon versus proton radiotherapy. The assay was immunoSEQ multiplex PCR, and TCRdb's table has in-frame clones only and misses some. The sample records thousands of clones, 81% being singletons. Sequencing used peripheral blood, obtained from a patient treated with photon-based radiotherapy. The receptors shown here come from a young man with gastric cancer.

V usage is TRBV7-9 and J usage is TRBJ1-4; D gene uncertain. Germline CDR1 is SEHNR and CDR2 is FQNEAQ (reference sequence). The CDR3 runs 12 residues. Trimming pared 5 bases from V and 4 bases from J, leaving 5 bases between. The CDR3 loop is CASSGLNEKLFF. The CDR3 DNA sequence: TGTGCCAGCAGCGGACTTAATGAAAAACTGTTTTTT. Together with reference TRBV7-9 and TRBJ1-4, the CDR3 gives the full variable domain: DTGVSQNPRHKITKRGQNVTFRCDPISEHNRLYWYRQTLGQGPEFLTYFQNEAQLEKSRLLSDRFSAERPKGSFSTLEIQRTEQGDSAMYLCASSGLNEKLFFGSGTQLSVL.

This sequence joins TRBV6-6 and TRBJ2-3; the D is unclear. The germline CDR1 and CDR2 sequences are MNHNY and SVGAGI (reference sequence). V was shortened by 0 bases and J by 1 base, with 5 bases between the two germline ends. The CDR3 totals 14 residues. CDR3 bases: TGTGCCAGCAGTTACTCGAAAGGCACAGATACGCAGTATTTT. Translated: CASSYSKGTDTQYF.

V and J are TRBV27 and TRBJ2-3, with D unresolved. Looked up from germline, CDR1 is MNHEY and CDR2 is SMNVEV (reference sequence). CDR3 length: 14 residues. V was clipped by 0 bases and J by 0 bases, with 4 bases between them. The CDR3 nucleotides are TGTGCCAGCAGTTTATCGGGCAGCACAGATACGCAGTATTTT. Its translation: CASSLSGSTDTQYF.

The chain employs TRBV2 and TRBJ2-7, with 9 nucleotides matching TRBD1. Germline CDR1 SNHLY, CDR2 FYNNEI. The V segment lost 6 bases and the J segment 5 bases; nucleotides outside the gene matches: 8. This CDR3 contains 14 residues. The CDR3 sequence is CASSTGTGSHEQYF. DNA for the CDR3: TGTGCCAGCAGCACCGGGACAGGGTCCCACGAGCAGTACTTC. The entire variable domain, with the rest obtained from reference TRBV2 and TRBJ2-7, is as follows: EPEVTQTPSHQVTQMGQEVILRCVPISNHLYFYWYRQILGQKVEFLVSFYNNEISEKSEIFDDQFSVERPDGSNFTLKIRSTKLEDSAMYFCASSTGTGSHEQYFGPGTRLTVT.

The chain joins TRBV7-3 to TRBJ2-1; TRBD1 aligns across 9 bases. J gave up 4 bases and V 5 bases, and 6 bases lay outside the gene matches. CDR3 length: 15 amino acids. The germline V gene encodes CDR1 SGHTA and CDR2 FQGTGA. The CDR3 loop is CASSVQGAQYNEQFF. The CDR3 DNA follows: TGTGCCAGCAGCGTACAGGGGGCGCAGTACAATGAGCAGTTCTTC. Full variable domain (remainder filled in from reference TRBV7-3 and TRBJ2-1): GAGVSQTPSNKVTEKGKYVELRCDPISGHTALYWYRQSLGQGPEFLIYFQGTGAADDSGLPNDRFFAVRPEGSVSTLKIQRTERGDSAVYLCASSVQGAQYNEQFFGPGTRLTVL.

The chain is built from TRBV6-6 and TRBJ1-4; D is undetermined. Germline CDR1 MNHNY, CDR2 SVGAGI (reference sequence). The V and J ends lost 0 bases and 8 bases respectively, with 10 bases between them. This CDR3 is built from 14 residues. CDR3 nucleotide sequence: TGTGCCAGCAGTTACTCCGGGGTTAGGGAAAAACTGTTTTTT. This sequence encodes CASSYSGVREKLFF.

The chain employs TRBV9 and TRBJ2-5; TRBD1 matches 10 bases. CDR3 length: 15 amino acids. Germline V CDR1 and CDR2: SGDLS, YYNGEE. The V and J ends lost 3 bases and 5 bases, in that order; junction bases with no gene match: 7. CDR3 bases: TGTGCCAGCAGCGAGACCGGGACAGGGGACGAGACCCAGTACTTC. Amino acid sequence: CASSETGTGDETQYF. The full variable domain, in which reference TRBV9 and TRBJ2-5 provide the parts outside the CDR3, is DSGVTQTPKHLITATGQRVTLRCSPRSGDLSVYWYQQSLDQGLQFLIQYYNGEERAKGNILERFSAQQFPDLHSELNLSSLELGDSALYFCASSETGTGDETQYFGPGTRLLVL.

The CDR3 sequence: CASSLPRWEANTEAFF. CDR3 sequence (DNA): TGCGCCAGCAGCTTGCCCCGGTGGGAGGCTAACACTGAAGCTTTCTTT. The rearrangement uses TRBV5-1 and TRBJ1-1; the D is unclear. Germline V gene sequence: CDR1 SGHRS, CDR2 YFSETQ. CDR3 length: 16 amino acids. The V end lost 1 base, the J end lost 2 bases, and 15 bases lay between the germline ends.

This chain connects TRBV18 to TRBJ2-3, with D hard to call. CDR3 length equals 11 residues. Between the trimmed V and J ends, which lost 7 bases and 3 bases, there was a span of 5 bases. Germline V gives CDR1 KGHSH, CDR2 LQKENI. In DNA, the CDR3 is TGTGCCAGCTTAGATACAGATACGCAGTATTTT. Translated, it gives CASLDTDTQYF.

This clone was counted a few times. The chain couples TRBV7-9 to TRBJ2-1; 9 nucleotides align to TRBD1. This CDR3 spans 15 amino acids. Trimming cost V 3 bases and J 5 bases; bases outside gene matches: 5. Germline V lookup: CDR1 SEHNR, CDR2 FQNEAQ (reference sequence). CDR3 DNA: TGTGCCAGCAGCTTCCGGGACAGGGATAACAATGAGCAGTTCTTC. This gives the protein CASSFRDRDNNEQFF.

The chain links TRBV7-9 to TRBJ2-3; D is unclear. Germline values: CDR1 SEHNR, CDR2 FQNEAQ (reference sequence). Trimming took off 6 bases at V and 4 bases at J, with 14 bases between the two ends. The CDR3 loop spans 14 amino acids. In DNA form, the CDR3 reads TGTGCCAGCAGTGTGTTGGTCCGCGCAGATACGCAGTATTTT. Translating it yields CASSVLVRADTQYF.

This clone occurred a few times. This chain links TRBV6-6 with TRBJ2-1, with D maybe TRBD1 (5 bases). V was pared by 2 bases and J by 2 bases, with 10 bases between. The CDR3 contains 15 residues. CDR1 and CDR2 from the germline V gene are MNHNY and SVGAGI (reference sequence). The CDR3 is CASSYGLGPYNEQFF. The CDR3 DNA follows: TGTGCCAGCAGTTACGGATTGGGGCCCTACAATGAGCAGTTCTTC.

This clone was counted a few times. V is TRBV15 and J is TRBJ1-1, with TRBD1 matching 10 bases. This CDR3 spans 15 amino acids. V lost 2 bases and J lost 4; bases outside the gene matches: 4. CDR1 and CDR2 from the germline V gene are LNHNV and YYDKDF (reference sequence). CDR3 protein: CATSRSRDRGTEAFF. CDR3 nucleotide sequence: TGTGCCACCAGCAGATCCCGGGACAGGGGCACTGAAGCTTTCTTT.

The rearrangement joins TRBV7-9 to TRBJ1-2, with D maybe TRBD1 (6 bases). Between the trimmed V and J ends, which lost 5 bases and 3 bases, there was a span of 16 bases. CDR1 is SEHNR and CDR2 is FQNEAQ in the germline V gene (reference sequence). The CDR3 is 15 residues long. CDR3 sequence: CASSRGQITYYGYTF. The CDR3 DNA sequence: TGTGCCAGCAGCCGAGGACAGATAACGTACTATGGCTACACCTTC.

The chain is built from TRBV6-1 and TRBJ1-4; the D is unclear. The V gene's germline CDR1 is MNHNS and CDR2 SASEGT. The CDR3 is made up of 15 amino acids. V was shortened by 7 bases and J by 0 bases, with 12 bases between the two germline ends. CDR3: CASIRHYATNEKLFF. The CDR3 nucleotides are TGTGCCAGCATCAGGCACTACGCAACTAATGAAAAACTGTTTTTT.

This chain links TRBV7-8 with TRBJ2-5; D is undetermined. Trimming cost V 3 bases and J 0 bases, with 8 bases left between them. The CDR3 is 14 residues long. Per the germline V gene, CDR1 is SGHVS and CDR2 is FQNEAQ. The DNA for the CDR3 is TGTGCCAGCAGCTTCGATGACCACCAAGAGACCCAGTACTTC. It codes for CASSFDDHQETQYF. Full variable domain (outside the CDR3, taken from reference TRBV7-8 and TRBJ2-5): GAGVSQSPRYKVAKRGQDVALRCDPISGHVSLFWYQQALGQGPEFLTYFQNEAQLDKSGLPSDRFFAERPEGSVSTLKIQRTQQEDSAVYLCASSFDDHQETQYFGPGTRLLVL.

This clone is a singleton in its sample. J is TRBJ2-7 and V is TRBV7-4; D is perhaps TRBD2 (5 bases). Germline V CDR1 and CDR2: SGHVT, SQSDAQ. Between the trimmed V and J ends, which lost 5 bases and 2 bases, there was a span of 10 bases. This CDR3 is built from 13 residues. This CDR3 is CASSREGTYEQYF. CDR3 bases: TGTGCCAGCAGCCGAGAGGGTACCTACGAGCAGTACTTC. The complete variable domain, with remaining parts taken from reference TRBV7-4 and TRBJ2-7, reads GAGVSQSPRYKVAKRGRDVALRCDSISGHVTLYWYRQTLGQGSEVLTYSQSDAQRDKSGRPSGRFSAERPERSVSTLKIQRTEQGDSAVYLCASSREGTYEQYFGPGTRLTVT.

This chain uses TRBV10-1 with TRBJ2-7, with D possibly matching TRBD2 (5 bases). The V end was cut by 3 bases, the J end by 2 bases, with 17 bases between. The germline gives CDR1 WNHNN, CDR2 SYGVQD (reference sequence). The CDR3 runs to 16 residues. The CDR3 nucleotides are TGCGCCAGCAGTGATGGAGATGGGCGGGCCCCCTACGAGCAGTACTTC. Translated: CASSDGDGRAPYEQYF.

This clone has more than one count but fewer than ten. V and J are TRBV18 and TRBJ1-6; TRBD1 matches at 8 bases. The CDR3 is 15 amino acids. After removal of 2 bases from V and 10 bases from J, the junction contained 7 bases not matched to a gene. From germline, CDR1 is KGHSH and CDR2 LQKENI. The CDR3 nucleotides read TGTGCCAGCTCACCAGTACAGGGGGATGGCTCACCCCTCCACTTT. This sequence encodes CASSPVQGDGSPLHF.

Within the sample, this clone is medium-sized (0.01 to 0.1%). The J gene is TRBJ2-3, the V gene TRBV29-1; D could derive from TRBD1 or TRBD2 (5 bases each). Trimming pared 6 bases from V and 4 bases from J, leaving 17 bases between. Germline lookup yields CDR1 SQVTM and CDR2 ANQGSEA. The CDR3 runs to 14 residues. The CDR3 is CSVVGDLTADTQYF. The CDR3 DNA reads TGCAGCGTGGTGGGGGACCTCACAGCAGATACGCAGTATTTT.

The chain has TRBV9 and TRBJ1-4, with D maybe TRBD1 (6 bases). Germline V gene data show CDR1 as SGDLS and CDR2 as YYNGEE. The CDR3 is made up of 14 amino acids. V gave up 3 bases and J gave up 6 bases, with 12 bases separating them. CDR3 amino acids: CASSAQGGDEKLFF. The CDR3 bases are TGTGCCAGCAGCGCTCAAGGGGGGGATGAAAAACTGTTTTTT.